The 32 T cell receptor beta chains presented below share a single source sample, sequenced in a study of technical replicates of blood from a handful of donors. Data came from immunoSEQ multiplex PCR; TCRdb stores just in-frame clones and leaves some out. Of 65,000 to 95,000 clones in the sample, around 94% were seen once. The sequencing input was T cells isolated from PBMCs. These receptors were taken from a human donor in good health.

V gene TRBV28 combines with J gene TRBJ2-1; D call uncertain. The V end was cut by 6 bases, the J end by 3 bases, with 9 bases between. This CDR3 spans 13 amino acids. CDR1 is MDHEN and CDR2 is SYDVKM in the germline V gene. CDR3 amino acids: CASSQTYYNEQFF. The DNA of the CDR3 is TGTGCCAGCAGCCAGACATACTACAATGAGCAGTTCTTC.

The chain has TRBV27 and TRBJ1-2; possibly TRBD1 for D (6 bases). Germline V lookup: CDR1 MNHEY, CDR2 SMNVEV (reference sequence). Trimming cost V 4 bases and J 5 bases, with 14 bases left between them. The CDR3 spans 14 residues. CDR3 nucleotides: TGTGCCAGCAGTTCAGTGACAGGAGTATATGGCTACACCTTC. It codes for CASSSVTGVYGYTF.

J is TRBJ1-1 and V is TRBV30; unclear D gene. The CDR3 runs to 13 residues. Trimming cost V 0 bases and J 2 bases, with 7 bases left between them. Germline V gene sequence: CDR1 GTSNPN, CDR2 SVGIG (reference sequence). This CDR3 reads CAWSVAGNTEAFF. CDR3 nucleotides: TGTGCCTGGAGTGTAGCGGGAAACACTGAAGCTTTCTTT.

The CDR3 nucleotides read TGTGCCAGCAGTTATCGGGAGACCCAGTACTTC. Translating it yields CASSYRETQYF. The gene calls are TRBV6-6 and TRBJ2-5; no reliable D call. Germline V gene sequence: CDR1 MNHNY, CDR2 SVGAGI (reference sequence). The CDR3 runs to 11 residues. V lost 3 bases and J 5 bases, leaving 4 bases between the germline ends.

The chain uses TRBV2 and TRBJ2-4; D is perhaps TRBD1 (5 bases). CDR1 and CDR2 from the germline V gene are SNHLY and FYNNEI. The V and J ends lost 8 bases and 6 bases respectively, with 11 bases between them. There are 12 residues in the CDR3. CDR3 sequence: CASGNQGNIQYF. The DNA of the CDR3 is TGTGCCAGCGGCAACCAGGGAAACATTCAGTACTTC.

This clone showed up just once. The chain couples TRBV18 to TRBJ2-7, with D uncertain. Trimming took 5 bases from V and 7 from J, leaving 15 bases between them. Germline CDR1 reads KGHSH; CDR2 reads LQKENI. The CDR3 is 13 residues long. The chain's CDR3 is CASSTSYYEEQYF. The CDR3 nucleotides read TGTGCCAGCTCAACGTCCTATTACGAAGAGCAGTACTTC.

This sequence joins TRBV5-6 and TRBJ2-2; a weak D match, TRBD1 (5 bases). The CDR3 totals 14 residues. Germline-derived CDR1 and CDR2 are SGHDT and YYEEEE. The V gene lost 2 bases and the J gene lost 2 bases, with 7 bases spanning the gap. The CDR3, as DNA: TGTGCCAGCAGCTTCGACAGAAACACCGGGGAGCTGTTTTTT. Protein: CASSFDRNTGELFF. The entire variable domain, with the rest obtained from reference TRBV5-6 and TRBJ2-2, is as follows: DAGVTQSPTHLIKTRGQQVTLRCSPKSGHDTVSWYQQALGQGPQFIFQYYEEEERQRGNFPDRFSGHQFPNYSSELNVNALLLGDSALYLCASSFDRNTGELFFGEGSRLTVL.

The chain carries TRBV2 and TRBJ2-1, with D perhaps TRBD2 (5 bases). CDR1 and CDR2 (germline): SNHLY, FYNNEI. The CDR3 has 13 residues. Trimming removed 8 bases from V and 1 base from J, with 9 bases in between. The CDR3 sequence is CASQRGSYNEQFF. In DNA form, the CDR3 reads TGTGCCAGCCAACGGGGTTCCTACAATGAGCAGTTCTTC.

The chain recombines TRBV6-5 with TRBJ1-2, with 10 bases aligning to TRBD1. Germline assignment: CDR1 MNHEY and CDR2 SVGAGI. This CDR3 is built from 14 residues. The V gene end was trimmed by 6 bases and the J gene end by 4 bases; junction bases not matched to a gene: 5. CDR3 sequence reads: CASSPTGGTYGYTF. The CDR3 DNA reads TGTGCCAGCAGCCCGACAGGGGGCACCTATGGCTACACCTTC.

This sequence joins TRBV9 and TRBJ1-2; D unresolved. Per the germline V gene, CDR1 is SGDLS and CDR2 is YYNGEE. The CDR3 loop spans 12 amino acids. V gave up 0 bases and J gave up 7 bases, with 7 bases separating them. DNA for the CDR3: TGTGCCAGCAGCGTAGGAGGCATTGGCTACACCTTC. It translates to CASSVGGIGYTF.

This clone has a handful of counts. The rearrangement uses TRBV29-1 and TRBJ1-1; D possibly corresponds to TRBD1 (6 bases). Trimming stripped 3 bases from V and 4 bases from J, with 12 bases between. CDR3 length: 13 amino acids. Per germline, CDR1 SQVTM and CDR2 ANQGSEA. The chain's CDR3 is CSVDIVGGTEAFF. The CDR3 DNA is TGCAGCGTTGATATCGTAGGGGGCACTGAAGCTTTCTTT.

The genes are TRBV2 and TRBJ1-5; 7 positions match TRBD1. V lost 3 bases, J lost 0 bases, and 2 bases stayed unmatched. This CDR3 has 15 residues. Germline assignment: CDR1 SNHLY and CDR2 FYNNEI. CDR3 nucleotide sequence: TGTGCCAGCAGTGAGGGACAGTATAGCAATCAGCCCCAGCATTTT. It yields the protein CASSEGQYSNQPQHF.

The DNA of the CDR3 is TGTGCCAGCCATTCAGGGTACGTGGAAGCTAACTATGGCTACACCTTC. Its protein is CASHSGYVEANYGYTF. The V call is TRBV2, the J call TRBJ1-2; D is possibly TRBD1 (5 bases). Trimming cost V 8 bases and J 0 bases, with 19 bases left between them. CDR3 length: 16 residues. Germline lookup yields CDR1 SNHLY and CDR2 FYNNEI. Full variable domain (rest looked up from reference TRBV2 and TRBJ1-2): EPEVTQTPSHQVTQMGQEVILRCVPISNHLYFYWYRQILGQKVEFLVSFYNNEISEKSEIFDDQFSVERPDGSNFTLKIRSTKLEDSAMYFCASHSGYVEANYGYTFGSGTRLTVV.

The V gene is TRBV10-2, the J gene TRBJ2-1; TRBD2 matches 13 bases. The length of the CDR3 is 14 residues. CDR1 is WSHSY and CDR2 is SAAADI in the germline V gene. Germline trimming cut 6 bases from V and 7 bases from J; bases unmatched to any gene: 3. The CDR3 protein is CASSLTSGRNEQFF. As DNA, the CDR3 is TGCGCCAGCAGCCTGACTAGCGGGAGGAATGAGCAGTTCTTC.

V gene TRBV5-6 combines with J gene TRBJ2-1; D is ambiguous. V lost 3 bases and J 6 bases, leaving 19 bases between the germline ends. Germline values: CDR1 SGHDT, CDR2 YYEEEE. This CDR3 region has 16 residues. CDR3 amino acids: CASSSRGGTISNEQFF. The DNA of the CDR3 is TGTGCCAGCAGCTCCCGCGGCGGTACTATTTCCAATGAGCAGTTCTTC.

In DNA form, the CDR3 reads TGTGCCAGCAGCTTAGTGGGACTGCTTAAAGACACTGAAGCTTTCTTT. This gives the protein CASSLVGLLKDTEAFF. V and J are TRBV7-9 and TRBJ1-1; the D gene is possibly TRBD1 (5 bases). CDR1 is SEHNR, CDR2 FQNEAQ, per germline (reference sequence). V lost 1 base and J 3 bases, leaving 15 bases between the germline ends. CDR3 length: 16 residues.

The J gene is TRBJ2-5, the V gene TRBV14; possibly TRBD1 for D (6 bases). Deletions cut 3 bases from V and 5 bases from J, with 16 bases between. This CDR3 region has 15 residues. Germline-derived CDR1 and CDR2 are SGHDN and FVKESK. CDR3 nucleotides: TGTGCCAGCAGCCATTTCCGGGACATTGAGGAGACCCAGTACTTC. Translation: CASSHFRDIEETQYF. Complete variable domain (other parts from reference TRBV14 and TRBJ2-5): EAGVTQFPSHSVIEKGQTVTLRCDPISGHDNLYWYRRVMGKEIKFLLHFVKESKQDESGMPNNRFLAERTGGTYSTLKVQPAELEDSGVYFCASSHFRDIEETQYFGPGTRLLVL.

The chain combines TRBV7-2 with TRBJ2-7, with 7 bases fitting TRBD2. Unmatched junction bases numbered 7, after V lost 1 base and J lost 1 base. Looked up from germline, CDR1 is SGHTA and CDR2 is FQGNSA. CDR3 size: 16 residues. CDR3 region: CASSLGGSYNSYEQYF. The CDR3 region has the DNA TGTGCCAGCAGCTTAGGCGGGAGTTACAATTCCTACGAGCAGTACTTC. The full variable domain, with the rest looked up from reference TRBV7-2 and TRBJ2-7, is GAGVSQSPSNKVTEKGKDVELRCDPISGHTALYWYRQSLGQGLEFLIYFQGNSAPDKSGLPSDRFSAERTGGSVSTLTIQRTQQEDSAVYLCASSLGGSYNSYEQYFGPGTRLTVT.

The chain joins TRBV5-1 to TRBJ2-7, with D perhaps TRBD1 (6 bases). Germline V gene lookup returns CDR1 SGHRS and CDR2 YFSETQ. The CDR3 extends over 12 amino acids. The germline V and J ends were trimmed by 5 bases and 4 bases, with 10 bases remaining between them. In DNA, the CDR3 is TGCGCCAGCAGGGACAGCGAGTACGAGCAGTACTTC. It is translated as CASRDSEYEQYF.

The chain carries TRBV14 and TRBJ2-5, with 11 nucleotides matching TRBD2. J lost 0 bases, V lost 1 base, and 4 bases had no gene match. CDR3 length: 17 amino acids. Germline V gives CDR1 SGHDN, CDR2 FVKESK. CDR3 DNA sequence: TGTGCCAGCAGCCAAGGACTAGCGGGACTGTACCAAGAGACCCAGTACTTC. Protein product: CASSQGLAGLYQETQYF. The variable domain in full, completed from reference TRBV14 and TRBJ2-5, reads EAGVTQFPSHSVIEKGQTVTLRCDPISGHDNLYWYRRVMGKEIKFLLHFVKESKQDESGMPNNRFLAERTGGTYSTLKVQPAELEDSGVYFCASSQGLAGLYQETQYFGPGTRLLVL.

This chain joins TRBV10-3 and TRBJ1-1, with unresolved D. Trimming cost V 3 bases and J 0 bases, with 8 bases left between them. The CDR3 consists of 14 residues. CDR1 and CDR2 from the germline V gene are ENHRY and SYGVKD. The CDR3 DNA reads TGTGCCATCAGTGACAGTAGCATGAACACTGAAGCTTTCTTT. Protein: CAISDSSMNTEAFF.

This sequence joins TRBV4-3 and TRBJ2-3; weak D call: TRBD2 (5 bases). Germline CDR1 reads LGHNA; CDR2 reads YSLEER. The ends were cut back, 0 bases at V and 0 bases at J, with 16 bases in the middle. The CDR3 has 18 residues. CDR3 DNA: TGCGCCAGCAGCCAAGATAAGAATAGCGTATATAGCACAGATACGCAGTATTTT. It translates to CASSQDKNSVYSTDTQYF.

The CDR3 sequence is CASIILAGQGRNEQYF. The CDR3 nucleotides are TGCGCCAGCATTATACTAGCGGGACAAGGAAGGAACGAGCAGTACTTC. J is TRBJ2-7 and V is TRBV10-1, with 10 bases fitting TRBD2. Germline V gene sequence: CDR1 WNHNN, CDR2 SYGVQD (reference sequence). The CDR3 is made up of 16 amino acids. V shed 7 bases and J 5 bases; nucleotides not matched to a gene: 14.

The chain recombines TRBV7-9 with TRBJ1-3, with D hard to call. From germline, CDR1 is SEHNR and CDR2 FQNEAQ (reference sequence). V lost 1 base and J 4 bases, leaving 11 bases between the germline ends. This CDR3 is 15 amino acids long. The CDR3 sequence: CASSLDVKHGNTIYF. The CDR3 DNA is TGTGCCAGCAGCTTAGATGTAAAGCACGGAAACACCATATATTTT.

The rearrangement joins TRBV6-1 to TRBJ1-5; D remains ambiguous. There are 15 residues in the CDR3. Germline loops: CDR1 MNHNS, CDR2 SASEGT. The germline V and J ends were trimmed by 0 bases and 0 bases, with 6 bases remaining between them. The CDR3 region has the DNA TGTGCCAGCAGTGAAGCACTATATAGCAATCAGCCCCAGCATTTT. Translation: CASSEALYSNQPQHF.

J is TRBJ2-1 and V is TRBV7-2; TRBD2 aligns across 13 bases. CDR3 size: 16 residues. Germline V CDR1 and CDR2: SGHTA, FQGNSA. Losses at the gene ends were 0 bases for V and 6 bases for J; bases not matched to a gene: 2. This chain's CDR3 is CASSLATSGRFNEQFF. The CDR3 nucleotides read TGTGCCAGCAGCTTAGCGACTAGCGGGAGGTTCAATGAGCAGTTCTTC. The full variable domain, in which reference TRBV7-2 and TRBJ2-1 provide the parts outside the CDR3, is GAGVSQSPSNKVTEKGKDVELRCDPISGHTALYWYRQSLGQGLEFLIYFQGNSAPDKSGLPSDRFSAERTGGSVSTLTIQRTQQEDSAVYLCASSLATSGRFNEQFFGPGTRLTVL.

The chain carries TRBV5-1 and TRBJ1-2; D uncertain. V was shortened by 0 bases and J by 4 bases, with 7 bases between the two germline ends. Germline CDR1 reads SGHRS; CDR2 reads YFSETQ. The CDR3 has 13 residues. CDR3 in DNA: TGCGCCAGCAGCTTGGAAGTCAGCTATGGCTACACCTTC. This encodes CASSLEVSYGYTF.

The CDR3 bases are TGTGCCAGCAGCGCGGGACTGGCCTACAATGAGCAGTTCTTC. Its translation is CASSAGLAYNEQFF. The J gene is TRBJ2-1, the V gene TRBV5-6, with D possibly matching TRBD2 (6 bases). This CDR3 is built from 14 residues. The V end was cut by 4 bases, the J end by 2 bases, with 10 bases between. From germline, CDR1 is SGHDT and CDR2 YYEEEE.

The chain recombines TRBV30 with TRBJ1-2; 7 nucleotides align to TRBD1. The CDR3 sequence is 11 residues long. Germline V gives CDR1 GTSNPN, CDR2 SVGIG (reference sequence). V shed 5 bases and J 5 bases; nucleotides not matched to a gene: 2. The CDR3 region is CAWDREYGYTF. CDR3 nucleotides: TGTGCCTGGGACAGGGAGTATGGCTACACCTTC.

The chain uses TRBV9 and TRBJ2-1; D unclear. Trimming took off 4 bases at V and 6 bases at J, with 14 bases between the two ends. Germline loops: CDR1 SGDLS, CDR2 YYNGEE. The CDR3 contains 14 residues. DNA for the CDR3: TGTGCCAGCAGCTCCTTGATGGGCCTCAATGAGCAGTTCTTC. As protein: CASSSLMGLNEQFF.

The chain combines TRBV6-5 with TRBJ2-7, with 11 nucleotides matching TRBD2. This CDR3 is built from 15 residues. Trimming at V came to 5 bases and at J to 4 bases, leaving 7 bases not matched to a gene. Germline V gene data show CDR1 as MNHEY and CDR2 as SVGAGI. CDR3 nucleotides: TGTGCCAGCAGTCCACCCCGACTAGCGGGATACGAGCAGTACTTC. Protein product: CASSPPRLAGYEQYF.

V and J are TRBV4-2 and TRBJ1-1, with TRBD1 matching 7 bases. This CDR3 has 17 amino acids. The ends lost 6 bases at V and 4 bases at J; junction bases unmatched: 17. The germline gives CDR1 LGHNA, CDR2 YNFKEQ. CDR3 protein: CASRLYTLGQVPTEAFF. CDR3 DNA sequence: TGTGCCAGCAGACTTTATACGCTTGGACAGGTCCCCACTGAAGCTTTCTTT.